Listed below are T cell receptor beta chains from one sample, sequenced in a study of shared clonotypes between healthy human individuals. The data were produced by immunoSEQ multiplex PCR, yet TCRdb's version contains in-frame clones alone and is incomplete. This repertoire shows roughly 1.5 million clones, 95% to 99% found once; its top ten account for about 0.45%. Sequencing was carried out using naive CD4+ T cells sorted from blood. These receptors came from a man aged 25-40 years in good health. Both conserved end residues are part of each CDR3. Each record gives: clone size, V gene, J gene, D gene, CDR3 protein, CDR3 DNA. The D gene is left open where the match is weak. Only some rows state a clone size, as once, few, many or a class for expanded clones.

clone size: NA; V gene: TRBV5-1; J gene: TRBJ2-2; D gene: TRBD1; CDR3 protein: CASRRTGGTGELFF; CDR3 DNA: TGCGCCAGCAGGAGGACAGGGGGCACCGGGGAGCTGTTTTTT
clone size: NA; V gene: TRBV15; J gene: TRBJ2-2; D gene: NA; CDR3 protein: CATSRDIRNTGELFF; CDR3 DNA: TGTGCCACCAGCAGAGATATAAGGAACACCGGGGAGCTGTTTTTT
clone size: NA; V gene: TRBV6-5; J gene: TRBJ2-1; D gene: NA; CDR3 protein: CASSYIPLAEYNEQFF; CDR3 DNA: TGTGCCAGCAGTTACATCCCCCTGGCGGAATACAATGAGCAGTTCTTC
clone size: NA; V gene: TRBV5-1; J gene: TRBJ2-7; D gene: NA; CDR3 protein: CASSFSGKSYEQYF; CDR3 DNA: TGCGCCAGCAGCTTTTCCGGGAAATCCTACGAGCAGTACTTC
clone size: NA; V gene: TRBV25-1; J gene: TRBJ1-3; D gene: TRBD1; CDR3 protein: CASSWTGGSGNTIYF; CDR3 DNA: TGTGCCAGCAGCTGGACAGGGGGTTCTGGAAACACCATATATTTT
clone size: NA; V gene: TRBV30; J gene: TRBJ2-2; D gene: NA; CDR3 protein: CAWKGQVNTGELFF; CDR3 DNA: TGTGCCTGGAAGGGGCAGGTGAACACCGGGGAGCTGTTTTTT
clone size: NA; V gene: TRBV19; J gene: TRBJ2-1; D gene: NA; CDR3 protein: CASRDGPRNEQFF; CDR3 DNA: TGTGCCAGTAGGGACGGTCCACGGAATGAGCAGTTCTTC
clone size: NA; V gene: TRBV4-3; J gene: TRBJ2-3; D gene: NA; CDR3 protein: CASSHNRGDTQYF; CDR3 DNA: TGCGCCAGCAGCCATAATAGGGGAGATACGCAGTATTTT
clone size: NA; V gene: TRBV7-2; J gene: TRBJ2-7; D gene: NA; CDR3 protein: CASSFRQSSYEQYF; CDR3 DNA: TGTGCCAGCAGCTTCCGGCAAAGCTCCTACGAGCAGTACTTC
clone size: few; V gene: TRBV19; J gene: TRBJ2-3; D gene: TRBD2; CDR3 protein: CASSIASGSTDTQYF; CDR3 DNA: TGTGCCAGTAGTATAGCTAGCGGGAGCACAGATACGCAGTATTTT
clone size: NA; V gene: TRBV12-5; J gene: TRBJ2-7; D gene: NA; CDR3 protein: CASGLVPGHEQYF; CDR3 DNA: TGTGCTAGTGGTTTGGTACCCGGCCACGAGCAGTACTTC
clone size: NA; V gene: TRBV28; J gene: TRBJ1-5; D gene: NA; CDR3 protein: CASSFSVNQPQHF; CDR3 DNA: TGTGCCAGCAGTTTCTCGGTCAATCAGCCCCAGCATTTT
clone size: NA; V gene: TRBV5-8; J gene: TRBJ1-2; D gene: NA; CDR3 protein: CASSLGSPASGYTF; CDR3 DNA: TGTGCCAGCAGCTTGGGGAGCCCCGCAAGTGGCTACACCTTC
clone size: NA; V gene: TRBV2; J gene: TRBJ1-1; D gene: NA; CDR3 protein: CASSDPRSLNTEAFF; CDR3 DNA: TGTGCCAGCAGTGACCCTAGGAGCCTGAACACTGAAGCTTTCTTT
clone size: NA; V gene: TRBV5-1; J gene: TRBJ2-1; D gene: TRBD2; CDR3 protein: CASSLSTSGTSYNEQFF; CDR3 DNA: TGCGCCAGCAGCTTGTCAACTAGCGGGACTTCCTACAATGAGCAGTTCTTC
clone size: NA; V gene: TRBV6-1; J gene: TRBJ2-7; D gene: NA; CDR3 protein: CASIGKQSSYEQYF; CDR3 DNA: TGTGCCAGCATTGGTAAACAGAGCTCCTACGAGCAGTACTTC
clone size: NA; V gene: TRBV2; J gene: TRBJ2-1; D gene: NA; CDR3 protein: CASTKATTQNNEQFF; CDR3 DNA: TGTGCCAGCACGAAAGCCACCACCCAAAACAATGAGCAGTTCTTC
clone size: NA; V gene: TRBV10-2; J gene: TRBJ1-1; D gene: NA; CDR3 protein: CASRKGPYDTEAFF; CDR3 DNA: TGCGCCAGCAGGAAAGGACCATACGATACTGAAGCTTTCTTT
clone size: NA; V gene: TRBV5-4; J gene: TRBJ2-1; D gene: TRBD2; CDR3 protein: CASSSITSGRIYEQFF; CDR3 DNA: TGTGCCAGCAGCTCGATAACTAGCGGGAGGATCTATGAGCAGTTCTTC
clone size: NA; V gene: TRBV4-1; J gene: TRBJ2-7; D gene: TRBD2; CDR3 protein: CASSRQDRLAGNYEQYF; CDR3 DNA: TGCGCCAGCAGCCGCCAAGATAGGCTAGCGGGAAACTACGAGCAGTACTTC
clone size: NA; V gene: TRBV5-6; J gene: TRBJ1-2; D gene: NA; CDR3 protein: CASSSRDALYRGYTF; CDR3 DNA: TGTGCCAGCAGCTCGCGTGACGCCCTCTATAGAGGCTACACCTTC
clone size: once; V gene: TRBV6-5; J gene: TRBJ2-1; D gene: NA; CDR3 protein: CASSSQIGDGQEQFF; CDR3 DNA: TGTGCCAGCAGTTCCCAAATCGGGGACGGCCAAGAGCAGTTCTTC
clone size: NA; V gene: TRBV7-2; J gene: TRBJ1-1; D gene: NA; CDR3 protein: CASSWTDTEAFF; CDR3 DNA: TGTGCCAGCAGCTGGACAGACACTGAAGCTTTCTTT
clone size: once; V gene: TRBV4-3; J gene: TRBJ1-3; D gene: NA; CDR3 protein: CASSQGPAGAAGAGNTIYF; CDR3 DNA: TGCGCCAGCAGCCAAGGGCCCGCGGGAGCTGCGGGGGCGGGAAACACCATATATTTT
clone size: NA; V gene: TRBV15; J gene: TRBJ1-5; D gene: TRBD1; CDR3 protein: CATSDTMGQIFQPQHF; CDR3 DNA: TGTGCCACCTCAGACACGATGGGACAGATATTCCAGCCCCAGCATTTT
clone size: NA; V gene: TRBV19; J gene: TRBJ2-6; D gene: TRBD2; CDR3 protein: CASSIAAGAAGANVLTF; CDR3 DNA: TGTGCCAGTAGTATTGCAGCGGGGGCGGCTGGGGCCAACGTCCTGACTTTC
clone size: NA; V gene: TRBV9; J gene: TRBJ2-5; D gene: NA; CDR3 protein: CASSVNPRETQYF; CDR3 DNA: TGTGCCAGCAGCGTAAACCCGCGGGAGACCCAGTACTTC
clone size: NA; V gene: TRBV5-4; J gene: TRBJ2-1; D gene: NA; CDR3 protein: CASSLESAYNEQFF; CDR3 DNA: TGTGCCAGCAGCTTGGAGTCTGCGTACAATGAGCAGTTCTTC
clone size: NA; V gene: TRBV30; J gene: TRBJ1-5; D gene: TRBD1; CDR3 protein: CAWSVQTLGTGYNQPQHF; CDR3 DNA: TGTGCCTGGAGTGTCCAGACACTCGGGACAGGGTACAATCAGCCCCAGCATTTT
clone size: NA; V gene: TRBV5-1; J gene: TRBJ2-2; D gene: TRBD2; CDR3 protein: CASSLEGLAGAHPNTGELFF; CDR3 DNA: TGCGCCAGCAGCTTGGAGGGACTAGCGGGAGCGCATCCGAACACCGGGGAGCTGTTTTTT
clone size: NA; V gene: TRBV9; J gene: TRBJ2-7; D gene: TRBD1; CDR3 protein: CASSVEDRSREQYF; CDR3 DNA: TGTGCCAGCAGCGTAGAGGACAGGAGCAGAGAGCAGTACTTC
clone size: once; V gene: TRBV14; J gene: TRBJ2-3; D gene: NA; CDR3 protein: CASSQDRLAQRDTQYF; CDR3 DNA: TGTGCCAGCAGCCAAGATCGGCTAGCTCAGAGAGATACGCAGTATTTT
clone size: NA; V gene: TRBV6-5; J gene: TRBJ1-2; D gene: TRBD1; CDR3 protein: CASSYRVGTGAGYTF; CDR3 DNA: TGTGCCAGCAGTTACAGGGTTGGGACAGGGGCTGGCTACACCTTC
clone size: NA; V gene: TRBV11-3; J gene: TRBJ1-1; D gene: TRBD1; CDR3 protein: CASSLAGGNTEAFF; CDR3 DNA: TGTGCCAGCAGCTTAGCAGGGGGCAATACTGAAGCTTTCTTT
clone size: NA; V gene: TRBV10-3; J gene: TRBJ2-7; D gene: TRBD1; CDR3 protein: CAISESGAQTGAEQYF; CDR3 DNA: TGTGCCATCAGTGAGTCCGGCGCCCAGACAGGGGCCGAGCAGTACTTC
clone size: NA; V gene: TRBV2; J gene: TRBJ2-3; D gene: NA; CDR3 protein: CASSESGDTQYF; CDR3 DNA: TGTGCCAGCAGTGAGAGCGGGGATACGCAGTATTTT
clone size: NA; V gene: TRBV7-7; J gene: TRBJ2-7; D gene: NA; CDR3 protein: CASSPAGDRLSEQYF; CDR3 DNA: TGTGCTAGCAGCCCCGCGGGGGACAGGCTCTCCGAGCAGTACTTC